Here is one T cell receptor beta chain with its context. Grouping used clinical history reported by participants in a survey and questionnaire. In the authors' methods: Cell counts per sample came from amplifying reference gene primers. Sequencing used immunoSEQ multiplex PCR; TCRdb keeps in-frame clones, though not all of them. From that table come the V and J calls and clone size; the DNA was used to work out D and trimming. Found here are about 440,000 clones, 87% of them singletons; the top ten hold around 1.8%. The V gene's germline CDR1 is KGHSH and CDR2 LQKENI. The CDR3 runs to 16 residues. J gave up 1 base and V 3 bases, and 7 bases lay outside the gene matches. The sample originates from a study of blood T cell repertoires in COVID-19. Background on the study: The United States, Italy and Spain were the sources of the acute and convalescent COVID-19 samples.

This TCR derives from a woman under 30 with acute COVID-19. This chain joins TRBV18 and TRBJ2-7; the match to TRBD2 covers 9 bases. Sequencing input: PBMCs or T cells enriched from blood (not recorded which). The CDR3 DNA sequence: TGTGCCAGCTCACCGGTGTCAGCGGGAGGTTCCTACGAGCAGTACTTC. It translates to CASSPVSAGGSYEQYF. Complete variable domain (other parts from reference TRBV18 and TRBJ2-7): NAGVMQNPRHLVRRRGQEARLRCSPMKGHSHVYWYRQLPEEGLKFMVYLQKENIIDESGMPKERFSAEFPKEGPSILRIQQVVRGDSAAYFCASSPVSAGGSYEQYFGPGTRLTVT.